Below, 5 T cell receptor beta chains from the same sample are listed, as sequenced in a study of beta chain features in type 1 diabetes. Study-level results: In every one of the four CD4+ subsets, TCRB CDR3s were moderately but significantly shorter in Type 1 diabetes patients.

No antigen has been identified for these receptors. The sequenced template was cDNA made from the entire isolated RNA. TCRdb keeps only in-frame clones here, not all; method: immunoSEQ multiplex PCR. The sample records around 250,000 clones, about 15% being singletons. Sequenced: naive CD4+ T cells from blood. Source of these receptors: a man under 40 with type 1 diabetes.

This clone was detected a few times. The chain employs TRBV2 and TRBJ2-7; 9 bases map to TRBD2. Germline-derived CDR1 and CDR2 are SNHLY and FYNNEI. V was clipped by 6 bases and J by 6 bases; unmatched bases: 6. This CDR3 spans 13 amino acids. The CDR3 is CASRNSGSGEQYF. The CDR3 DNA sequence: TGTGCCAGCAGGAATAGCGGGAGCGGCGAGCAGTACTTC.

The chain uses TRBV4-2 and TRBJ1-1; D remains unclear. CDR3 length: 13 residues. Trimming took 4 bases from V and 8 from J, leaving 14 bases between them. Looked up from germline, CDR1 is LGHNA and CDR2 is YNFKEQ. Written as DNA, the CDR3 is TGTGCCAGCAGCCCCCGGGGAGAAGGGGAAGCTTTCTTT. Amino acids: CASSPRGEGEAFF.

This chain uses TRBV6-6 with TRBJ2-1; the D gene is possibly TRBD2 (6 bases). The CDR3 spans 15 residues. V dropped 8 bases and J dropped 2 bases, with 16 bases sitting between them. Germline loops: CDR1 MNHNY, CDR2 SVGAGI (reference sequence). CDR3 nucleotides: TGTGCCAGCGCGGAGGGGAGCGCTGCCTACAATGAGCAGTTCTTC. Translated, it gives CASAEGSAAYNEQFF.

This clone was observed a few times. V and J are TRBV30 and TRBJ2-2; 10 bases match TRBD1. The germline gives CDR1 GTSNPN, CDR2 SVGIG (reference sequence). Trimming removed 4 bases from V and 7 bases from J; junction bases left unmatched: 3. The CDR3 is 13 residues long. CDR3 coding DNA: TGTGCCTGGACAGGACAGGGGGACGGGGAGCTGTTTTTT. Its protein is CAWTGQGDGELFF.

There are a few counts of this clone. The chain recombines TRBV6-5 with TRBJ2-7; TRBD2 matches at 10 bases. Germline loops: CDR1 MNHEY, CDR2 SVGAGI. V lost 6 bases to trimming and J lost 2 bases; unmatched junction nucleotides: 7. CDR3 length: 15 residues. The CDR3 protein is CASSPTSGVAYEQYF. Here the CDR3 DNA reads TGTGCCAGCAGCCCTACTAGCGGGGTTGCCTACGAGCAGTACTTC.